The rows below give T cell receptor beta chains drawn from one sample of a study of blood T cell repertoires in COVID-19. Method: immunoSEQ multiplex PCR; TCRdb's copy keeps in-frame clones and lacks some. In the table there are 250,000 to 300,000 clones, around 90% of which are singletons. The sample was PBMCs or T cells enriched from blood (not recorded which). These receptors all stem from a woman between 35 and 50 years old who had recovered from COVID-19. Both conserved end residues are part of each CDR3. The order of the fields is clone size, D gene, V gene, J gene, CDR3 DNA, CDR3 protein. A D gene is named only where the DNA matches it firmly. Clone size, where shown, is once, few, many, or a class for clones that have expanded.

-	-	TRBV18	TRBJ1-1	TGTGCCAGCTCACCGGGGGGGCCGCGTACTGAAGCTTTCTTT	CASSPGGPRTEAFF
-	-	TRBV6-6	TRBJ1-4	TGTGCCAGCAGTTACCTACAGGGTTCCAGAGAAAAACTGTTTTTT	CASSYLQGSREKLFF
-	-	TRBV4-1	TRBJ2-7	TGCGCCAGCAGCCAGGAGGGACAGCTCTCCTACGAGCAGTACTTC	CASSQEGQLSYEQYF
-	-	TRBV7-2	TRBJ1-4	TGTGCCAGCAGCTTAGTTAGAGGTGAAAAACTGTTTTTT	CASSLVRGEKLFF
once	-	TRBV7-9	TRBJ1-2	TGTGCCAGCAGCTACAATAATCAGAATGGCTACACCTTC	CASSYNNQNGYTF
-	-	TRBV12-3/TRBV12-4	TRBJ2-1	TGTGCCAGCAGTTTTGCGGGGAGCAATGAGCAGTTCTTC	CASSFAGSNEQFF
-	-	TRBV9	TRBJ1-1	TGTGCCAGCAGCGTAGGGGCGGCGGAGGTAGGTTACACTGAAGCTTTCTTT	CASSVGAAEVGYTEAFF
-	-	TRBV5-6	TRBJ2-1	TGTGCCAGCAGCTCCTTCGGGGGAGAGCAGTTCTTC	CASSSFGGEQFF
-	-	TRBV7-7	TRBJ2-5	TGTGCTAGCAGCCCCCTAGTGATACAAGAGACCCAGTACTTC	CASSPLVIQETQYF
once	-	TRBV27	TRBJ2-7	TGTGCCAGCAGTTTACTCCAGCGTCGACCCTACGAGCAGTACTTC	CASSLLQRRPYEQYF
-	TRBD1	TRBV2	TRBJ1-6	TGTGCCAGCAGTACAGCGACGGCACGACAGGGTCTTACCCTCCACTTT	CASSTATARQGLTLHF
-	-	TRBV11-2	TRBJ1-1	TGTGCCAGCAGCTTAGATCTAGTCAGTTTCACTGAAGCTTTCTTT	CASSLDLVSFTEAFF
-	TRBD1	TRBV7-2	TRBJ2-1	TGTGCCAGCAGCTACCTACAGGGGGCGAACAATGAGCAGTTCTTC	CASSYLQGANNEQFF